Below are 3 T cell receptor beta chains sequenced from a single sample in a study of radiotherapy plus CTLA-4 blockade in lung cancer. TCRdb keeps only in-frame clones here, not all; method: immunoSEQ multiplex PCR. In the table there are over 14,000 clones, 72% of which are singletons. The source material was peripheral blood, sampled from a patient treated with radiotherapy plus ipilimumab. These receptor sequences come from a human donor with non-small cell lung cancer whose response to radiotherapy plus ipilimumab could not be evaluated.

This chain connects TRBV19 to TRBJ2-5, with 8 bases identical to TRBD2. The CDR3 is made up of 15 amino acids. The germline gives CDR1 LNHDA, CDR2 SQIVND (reference sequence). Trimming removed 6 bases from V and 4 bases from J; junction bases left unmatched: 10. CDR3 loop: CASRPGTRDGETQYF. CDR3 sequence (DNA): TGTGCCAGTAGGCCCGGGACTAGGGATGGAGAGACCCAGTACTTC. Complete variable domain (other parts from reference TRBV19 and TRBJ2-5): DGGITQSPKYLFRKEGQNVTLSCEQNLNHDAMYWYRQDPGQGLRLIYYSQIVNDFQKGDIAEGYSVSREKKESFPLTVTSAQKNPTAFYLCASRPGTRDGETQYFGPGTRLLVL.

The genes are TRBV29-1 and TRBJ2-5, with D perhaps TRBD1 (5 bases). Germline V lookup: CDR1 SQVTM, CDR2 ANQGSEA. The CDR3 is 13 residues long. Trimming pared 2 bases from V and 5 bases from J, leaving 12 bases between. CDR3 coding DNA: TGCAGCGTTGAAACCCCAGGGTGGGAGACCCAGTACTTC. Residues: CSVETPGWETQYF.

The chain links TRBV7-3 to TRBJ2-5; the match to TRBD1 covers 8 bases. The last part of the DNA fits TRBJ2-7 better; the J call may be wrong. This CDR3 is 15 amino acids long. The germline V gene has CDR1 SGHTA and CDR2 FQGTGA. This chain's CDR3 is CASSATGTGSYEQYF. As DNA, the CDR3 is TGTGCCAGCAGCGCGACCGGGACAGGATCCTACGAGCAGTACTTC.